This T cell receptor beta chain was identified in a study of low-dose radiotherapy and immunotherapy resistance in tumors. Study background: With 1 Gy per fraction every two weeks, Cohort 2 accumulated 13 Gy across 26 weeks. Intravenous cyclophosphamide at 200 mg/m2 preceded radiation and immunotherapy by one day, every two weeks.

There are many counts of this clonotype. Primers used for first-strand cDNA, a TRAV- and TRBV-specific set, covered both alpha and beta chains. The PCR that amplified TCRs ran for around 22 cycles, relying on a constant-region primer and a V-primer adapter. Isolated mRNA was amplified by in vitro transcription. One entry per CDR3 protein results from TCRdb running MiXCR on the reads. The sample has fewer than 110,000 distinct CDR3 sequences, more than 20% seen once; the top ten hold over 4%. Documented time point: after trial treatment. Treatment given: LDRT plus nivolumab, ipilimumab, low-dose cyclophosphamide and aspirin (RACIN trial). Germline loops: CDR1 SNHLY, CDR2 FYNNEI. Trimming at V came to 8 bases and at J to 11 bases, leaving 10 bases not matched to a gene. The CDR3 covers 14 residues.

Source: PBMCs, taken after low-dose radiotherapy plus immunotherapy. The TCR was taken from a male donor with prostate cancer. The rearrangement links TRBV2 to TRBJ1-6; 9 nucleotides match TRBD1. CDR3 region: CASAEGQGETPLHF. The CDR3 nucleotides are TGTGCCAGCGCGGAGGGACAGGGAGAGACACCCCTCCACTTT.